Sequencing of this TCR beta chain was carried out in a study of T cell responses to AZD1222 COVID-19 vaccine. Study results and limitations: Dominant at 160-218 and 743-854, vaccine-associated CD4 TCRs also spanned spike. The sample set comprised mostly white British donors with more females, and clonal diversity was possibly underestimated.

The assay was immunoSEQ multiplex PCR, and TCRdb's table has in-frame clones only and misses some. Of 70,000 or so clones listed, approximately 87% are singletons. As for this clone: No antigen is known for it.

This specimen consisted of peripheral blood, obtained 28 days after the second AZD1222 dose. This TCR was recovered from an adult who received the AZD1222 COVID-19 vaccine.

In DNA form, the CDR3 reads TGTGCCAGCAGTCGCTCAGGGGGCTCGGGAAACATTCAGTACTTC. Its translation is CASSRSGGSGNIQYF. The J gene is TRBJ2-4, the V gene TRBV6-5; 8 nucleotides line up with TRBD1. The CDR3 loop spans 15 amino acids. With 5 bases clipped from V and 6 bases from J, the junction kept 9 bases outside the gene matches. Per the germline V gene, CDR1 is MNHEY and CDR2 is SVGAGI.